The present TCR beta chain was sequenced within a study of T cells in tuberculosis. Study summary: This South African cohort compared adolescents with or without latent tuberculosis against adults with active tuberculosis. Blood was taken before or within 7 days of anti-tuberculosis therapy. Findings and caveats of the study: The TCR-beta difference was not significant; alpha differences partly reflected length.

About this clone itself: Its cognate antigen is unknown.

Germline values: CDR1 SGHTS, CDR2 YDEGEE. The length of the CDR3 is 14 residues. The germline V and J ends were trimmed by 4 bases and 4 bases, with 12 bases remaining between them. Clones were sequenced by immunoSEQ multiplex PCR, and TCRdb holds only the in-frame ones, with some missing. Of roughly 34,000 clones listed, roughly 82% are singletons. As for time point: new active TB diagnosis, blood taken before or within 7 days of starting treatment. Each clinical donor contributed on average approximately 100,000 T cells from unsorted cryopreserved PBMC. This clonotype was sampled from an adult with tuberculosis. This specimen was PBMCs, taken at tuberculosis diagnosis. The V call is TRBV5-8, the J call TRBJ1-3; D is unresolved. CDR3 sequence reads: CASSGWAEGNTIYF. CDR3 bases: TGTGCCAGCAGCGGATGGGCAGAAGGAAACACCATATATTTT.